The T cell receptor beta chain under discussion was sequenced for a study of blood T cells in healthy people across ages. The CDR3 covers 17 residues. Trimming removed 5 bases from V and 3 bases from J, with 17 bases in between. Germline V CDR1 and CDR2: SGHTA, FQGNSA. The authors ran a second PCR of roughly 6 to 12 cycles using a sample-barcoded 5' primer and a J-beta primer mix. From the 5' RACE reads, TCRdb called clonotypes with MiXCR, one entry per CDR3 protein. The sample has 1.5 million to 1.9 million distinct CDR3 sequences, about 42% seen once. Worth noting for this clonotype: The antigen is unknown.

Whole-study findings and limits: Getting older went along with TCR beta diversity per million T cells dropping roughly linearly.

This sequence was found in a woman under 30 in good health. The chain uses TRBV7-2 and TRBJ2-6; tentative D call: TRBD1 (6 bases). The sample taken for sequencing was blood. Here the CDR3 DNA reads TGTGCCAGCAGCGTACAGGGCTATAGCTATGGGGCCAACGTCCTGACTTTC. Protein: CASSVQGYSYGANVLTF. The variable domain in full, completed from reference TRBV7-2 and TRBJ2-6, reads GAGVSQSPSNKVTEKGKDVELRCDPISGHTALYWYRQSLGQGLEFLIYFQGNSAPDKSGLPSDRFSAERTGGSVSTLTIQRTQQEDSAVYLCASSVQGYSYGANVLTFGAGSRLTVL.